These 23 T cell receptor beta chains came from one sample sequenced in a study of T-cell reconstitution after alpha-beta-depleted transplantation in children. Molecular barcoding with unique molecular identifiers was used for the TCRbeta library. TCRdb reanalysed the PCR reads using MiXCR and keeps one entry per CDR3 protein. The sample carries over 150,000 distinct CDR3 sequences, roughly 7.1% recorded once. The sequences come from PBMCs, collected before TCRalphabeta/CD19-depleted stem cell transplant. Source of these receptors: a boy younger than 10 with acute lymphoblastic leukemia, due to receive a stem cell transplant.

This clonotype was observed a handful of times. This chain uses TRBV5-1 with TRBJ2-1; the match to TRBD2 covers 8 bases. The germline CDR1 and CDR2 sequences are SGHRS and YFSETQ. The CDR3 sequence is 15 residues long. J lost 4 bases, V lost 9 bases, and 12 bases had no gene match. CDR3 DNA sequence: TGCGCCACCTCGGCCTCAGCGGGAGCTTACAATGAGCAGTTCTTC. This encodes CATSASAGAYNEQFF.

This clonotype was recorded at least ten times. The chain employs TRBV5-1 and TRBJ2-1, with D maybe TRBD2 (5 bases). V was trimmed by 4 bases and J by 5 bases, leaving 13 bases between them. The CDR3 runs to 14 residues. CDR1 is SGHRS, CDR2 YFSETQ, per germline. CDR3 in amino acids: CASSLNGLHNEQFF. The DNA for the CDR3 is TGCGCCAGCAGCCTCAACGGACTGCACAATGAGCAGTTCTTC.

In this sample, this clonotype turned up many times. The rearrangement uses TRBV7-2 and TRBJ2-7; possibly TRBD1 for D (6 bases). V lost 5 bases and J lost 3, with 14 bases in between. The germline gives CDR1 SGHTA, CDR2 FQGNSA. There are 14 residues in the CDR3. Written as DNA, the CDR3 is TGTGCCAGCAGCGTCGACCAGGGACACTACGAGCAGTACTTC. Its translation is CASSVDQGHYEQYF.

This clonotype was counted at least ten times. The rearrangement joins TRBV28 to TRBJ1-6; D is perhaps TRBD1 (5 bases). Per the germline V gene, CDR1 is MDHEN and CDR2 is SYDVKM. V dropped 3 bases and J dropped 7 bases, with 16 bases sitting between them. This CDR3 contains 16 residues. CDR3 coding DNA: TGTGCCAGCAGTTTCTCCGCGGCAGGGCTAAATTCACCCCTCCACTTT. This encodes CASSFSAAGLNSPLHF.

V gene TRBV20-1 combines with J gene TRBJ2-1, with TRBD2 matching over 7 bases. Losses at the gene ends were 3 bases for V and 5 bases for J; bases not matched to a gene: 16. Germline CDR1 and CDR2: DFQATT and SNEGSKA (reference sequence). This CDR3 is built from 17 residues. The CDR3 loop reads CSASVFLAGDPHNEQFF. The CDR3 DNA sequence: TGCAGTGCTAGTGTTTTTTTGGCGGGAGACCCCCACAATGAGCAGTTCTTC.

The chain recombines TRBV3-1 with TRBJ1-4; 12 bases are shared with TRBD1. The CDR3 length is 15 residues. Germline lookup yields CDR1 LGHDT and CDR2 YNNKEL (reference sequence). V dropped 3 bases and J dropped 8; count of bases not matched to a gene: 4. The DNA of the CDR3 is TGTGCCAGCAGCCACCCCGGGACAGGGGGCGAAAAACTGTTTTTT. Translated: CASSHPGTGGEKLFF.

The chain carries TRBV20-1 and TRBJ2-3; 11 bases are a match to TRBD2. The junction had 7 bases not matched to a gene; V was cut back by 3 bases and J by 2 bases. The CDR3 has 16 amino acids. The germline CDR1 and CDR2 sequences are DFQATT and SNEGSKA (reference sequence). For the CDR3, the DNA is TGCAGTGCTAGTTGGTCTAGCGGGGGGACCACAGATACGCAGTATTTT. This encodes CSASWSSGGTTDTQYF.

This clonotype has a count of ten or more. The rearrangement uses TRBV7-3 and TRBJ2-3; 8 bases map to TRBD2. Germline loops: CDR1 SGHTA, CDR2 FQGTGA. J was trimmed by 3 bases and V by 5 bases; bases with no gene match: 7. CDR3 length: 15 residues. In nucleotides, the CDR3 is TGTGCCAGCAGCGCCGGGACTAGAGATACAGATACGCAGTATTTT. It translates to CASSAGTRDTDTQYF.

The sample holds many counts of this clonotype. The chain joins TRBV29-1 to TRBJ2-1, with D hard to call. This CDR3 comprises 14 residues. CDR1 is SQVTM and CDR2 is ANQGSEA in the germline V gene. V lost 5 bases to trimming and J lost 0 bases, with 11 bases between them. CDR3 sequence reads: CSVFGTASYNEQFF. DNA of the CDR3: TGCAGCGTTTTCGGAACAGCCTCCTACAATGAGCAGTTCTTC.

The CDR3 sequence: CASSAGGGGTGELFF. CDR3 in DNA: TGTGCCAGCAGCGCCGGCGGCGGGGGCACCGGGGAGCTGTTTTTT. The V and J genes are TRBV12-3 or TRBV12-4 and TRBJ2-2, with 7 positions matching TRBD2. J lost 4 bases, V lost 6 bases, and 8 bases had no gene match. CDR3 length equals 15 residues.

This clonotype was observed at least ten times. This chain uses TRBV20-1 with TRBJ2-4; D possibly corresponds to TRBD1 (5 bases). Germline V gene lookup returns CDR1 DFQATT and CDR2 SNEGSKA (reference sequence). The CDR3 length is 14 residues. V dropped 3 bases and J dropped 7 bases, with 16 bases sitting between them. CDR3 sequence reads: CSARGRLERNIQYF. The CDR3 coding sequence is TGCAGTGCTAGGGGGCGCCTAGAGAGGAACATTCAGTACTTC.

The V gene is TRBV5-6, the J gene TRBJ1-2, with D unresolved. This CDR3 region has 15 residues. From germline, CDR1 is SGHDT and CDR2 YYEEEE. V lost 1 base and J 8 bases, leaving 18 bases between the germline ends. The CDR3 is CASSLWGAGLGGYTF. Here the CDR3 DNA reads TGTGCCAGCAGCTTGTGGGGAGCAGGCCTTGGCGGCTACACCTTC.

This clonotype was seen many times. The chain is built from TRBV28 and TRBJ1-5; D not certain. V shed 7 bases and J shed 0 bases, with 10 bases lying between them. This CDR3 has 14 residues. The V gene's germline CDR1 is MDHEN and CDR2 SYDVKM. Here the CDR3 reads CASNRHISNQPQHF. Written as DNA, the CDR3 is TGTGCCAGCAACCGACACATTAGCAATCAGCCCCAGCATTTT.

The chain has TRBV20-1 and TRBJ1-5; no reliable D call. This CDR3 has 14 amino acids. Between the trimmed V and J ends, which lost 5 bases and 2 bases, there was a span of 13 bases. In germline, CDR1 is DFQATT, CDR2 SNEGSKA (reference sequence). As DNA, the CDR3 is TGCAGTGCTGGGGAAACTAGGGGCAATCAGCCCCAGCATTTT. This translates into CSAGETRGNQPQHF.

This clonotype was counted a few times. The rearrangement joins TRBV20-1 to TRBJ1-1; 9 bases line up with TRBD1. J gave up 1 base and V 3 bases, and 3 bases lay outside the gene matches. This CDR3 is built from 14 residues. Germline loops: CDR1 DFQATT, CDR2 SNEGSKA (reference sequence). CDR3: CSARVQGANTEAFF. The CDR3 DNA reads TGCAGTGCTAGGGTACAGGGGGCGAACACTGAAGCTTTCTTT.

This clonotype was seen many times. The chain uses TRBV29-1 and TRBJ2-7, with D tentatively TRBD1 (6 bases). Trimming shortened V by 4 bases and J by 3 bases, and 10 bases separated the two germline ends. The length of the CDR3 is 12 residues. CDR1 is SQVTM and CDR2 is ANQGSEA in the germline V gene. CDR3 in amino acids: CSVVHRDYEQYF. The CDR3 bases are TGCAGCGTTGTTCACAGGGACTACGAGCAGTACTTC.

This clonotype was recorded a few times. This chain links TRBV5-5 with TRBJ1-2, with D uncertain. V lost 4 bases, J lost 2 bases, and 12 bases lay in between. CDR3 length: 14 amino acids. The V gene's germline CDR1 is SGHKS and CDR2 YYEKEE (reference sequence). The chain's CDR3 is CASSPAQENYGYTF. The CDR3 bases are TGTGCCAGCAGCCCGGCTCAGGAAAACTATGGCTACACCTTC. The full variable domain, its missing parts supplied by reference TRBV5-5 and TRBJ1-2, is DAGVTQSPTHLIKTRGQQVTLRCSPISGHKSVSWYQQVLGQGPQFIFQYYEKEERGRGNFPDRFSARQFPNYSSELNVNALLLGDSALYLCASSPAQENYGYTFGSGTRLTVV.

This clonotype occurred many times. The J gene is TRBJ1-1, the V gene TRBV29-1; D is uncertain. The CDR3 covers 14 residues. Trimming cost V 7 bases and J 3 bases, with 18 bases left between them. The V gene's germline CDR1 is SQVTM and CDR2 ANQGSEA. The DNA of the CDR3 is TGCAGCGCCGAAGGGCAGGCTGGGTACACTGAAGCTTTCTTT. It encodes CSAEGQAGYTEAFF.

This clonotype was detected only a few times. The genes are TRBV15 and TRBJ1-6; D is unresolved. The CDR3 loop spans 14 amino acids. The ends were cut back, 0 bases at V and 7 bases at J, with 7 bases in the middle. Germline-derived CDR1 and CDR2 are LNHNV and YYDKDF (reference sequence). CDR3 loop: CATSREGGNSPLHF. In nucleotides, the CDR3 is TGTGCCACCAGCAGAGAGGGTGGGAATTCACCCCTCCACTTT.

This clonotype came up many times. V and J are TRBV7-2 and TRBJ1-3; D is undetermined. This CDR3 comprises 13 residues. The germline CDR1 and CDR2 sequences are SGHTA and FQGNSA. Trimming took off 5 bases at V and 8 bases at J, with 13 bases between the two ends. CDR3 in DNA: TGTGCCAGCAGCCACTATCAGAGGGACACCATATATTTT. Translated: CASSHYQRDTIYF.

This clonotype came up many times. The V gene is TRBV5-1, the J gene TRBJ2-3; a weak D match, TRBD2 (5 bases). This CDR3 region has 15 residues. Germline V lookup: CDR1 SGHRS, CDR2 YFSETQ. Trimming shortened V by 2 bases and J by 0 bases, and 10 bases separated the two germline ends. The CDR3 region has the DNA TGCGCCAGCAGCTTACGGGGTGTAAGCACAGATACGCAGTATTTT. Translation: CASSLRGVSTDTQYF.

This clonotype has a count of ten or more. This CDR3 reads CASSATGVGSPLHF. In nucleotides, the CDR3 is TGTGCCAGCAGTGCGACAGGGGTCGGTTCACCCCTCCACTTT. The chain is built from TRBV28 and TRBJ1-6, with 8 bases that match TRBD1. This CDR3 has 14 residues. Unmatched junction bases numbered 6, after V lost 5 bases and J lost 9 bases. Germline V gene lookup returns CDR1 MDHEN and CDR2 SYDVKM.

The V and J genes are TRBV20-1 and TRBJ1-3; D is possibly TRBD1 (5 bases). V gave up 2 bases and J gave up 0 bases, with 20 bases separating them. The CDR3 has 18 amino acids. Looked up from germline, CDR1 is DFQATT and CDR2 is SNEGSKA (reference sequence). CDR3 residues: CSARSELSGLNSGNTIYF. The CDR3 DNA follows: TGCAGTGCTAGAAGCGAATTGTCGGGGCTCAACTCTGGAAACACCATATATTTT.